A selection of T cell receptor beta chains follows, all from one sample in a study of OX40 agonist ivuxolimab in advanced cancers. Sequenced by immunoSEQ multiplex PCR; TCRdb stores in-frame clones only, minus some. The sample lists 80,000 to 100,000 clones, roughly 91% seen once, with roughly 0.32% in the top ten. The sample consisted of CD4+ or CD8+ T cells sorted from blood, taken in a trial of the OX40 agonist ivuxolimab. The receptor source for this set is an adult with an advanced solid tumor such as melanoma, head and neck, liver or kidney cancer. Each CDR3 is given without its conserved first and last residue.

CDR3 protein: ATSRSTTGRAGYNEQF
V gene: TRBV15

CDR3 protein: ASSYWGQGAGPQH
V gene: TRBV6-5

CDR3 protein: ASSLSGGLTEAF
V gene: TRBV7-2

CDR3 protein: ASSSGQGGVGKLF
V gene: TRBV5-1

CDR3 protein: ASSIGGINYGYT
V gene: TRBV19

CDR3 protein: ASSPDVGNTIY
V gene: TRBV18

CDR3 protein: ASSLYGTSTDTQY
V gene: TRBV28

CDR3 protein: ASSRLGWADSPLH
V gene: TRBV14

CDR3 protein: ASSPPGTGDGNSPLH
V gene: TRBV18

CDR3 protein: ASSLELGELF
V gene: TRBV5-1

CDR3 protein: ATSISPAATNEKLF
V gene: TRBV15

CDR3 protein: ASSPVETRTGELF
V gene: TRBV18

CDR3 protein: SAKHGTSGSTGELF
V gene: TRBV29-1

CDR3 protein: ASSQSSASNEKLF
V gene: TRBV23-1

CDR3 protein: ASSWGGGASYNEQF
V gene: TRBV6-5

CDR3 protein: ASSLAVTGNTGELF
V gene: TRBV5-1

CDR3 protein: ASSIKIAGSTDTQY
V gene: TRBV19

CDR3 protein: ASSQGTSSYNEQF
V gene: TRBV10-2

CDR3 protein: ASSQQGRGTDTQY
V gene: TRBV7-3

CDR3 protein: ASSLTAPGVQY
V gene: TRBV7-3

CDR3 protein: ASSPIAGFSSYGYT
V gene: TRBV11-2

CDR3 protein: ASSSTDKPYNEQF
V gene: TRBV28

CDR3 protein: ASSLGDRDQETQY
V gene: TRBV7-2

CDR3 protein: ASSPQGSGNTIY
V gene: TRBV18

CDR3 protein: ASSMGGTGNEKLF
V gene: TRBV5-4

CDR3 protein: ASSLGRVNTEAF
V gene: TRBV5-6

CDR3 protein: ASSQRGTGAGYT
V gene: TRBV13

CDR3 protein: ASSPMGKEQY
V gene: TRBV18

CDR3 protein: ASSLAGGYNEQF
V gene: TRBV11-3

CDR3 protein: ASSEAVRSNYGYT
V gene: TRBV6-1

CDR3 protein: ASSRQGANYEQY
V gene: TRBV6-5

CDR3 protein: ASMDLTYEQY
V gene: TRBV2

CDR3 protein: ASSRDRVVTEAF
V gene: TRBV7-2